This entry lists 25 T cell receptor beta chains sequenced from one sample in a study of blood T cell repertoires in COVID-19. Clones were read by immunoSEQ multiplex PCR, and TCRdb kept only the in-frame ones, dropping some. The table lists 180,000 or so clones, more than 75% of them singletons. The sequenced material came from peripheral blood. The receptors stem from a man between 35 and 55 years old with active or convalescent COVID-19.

The CDR3 DNA reads as TGTGCCAGCAGCACCACGACGGACTCCTATGGCTACACCTTC. It codes for CASSTTTDSYGYTF. This chain connects TRBV5-6 to TRBJ1-2; no clear D gene. Trimming stripped 4 bases from V and 4 bases from J, with 14 bases between. CDR1 and CDR2 (germline): SGHDT, YYEEEE. The CDR3 extends over 14 amino acids.

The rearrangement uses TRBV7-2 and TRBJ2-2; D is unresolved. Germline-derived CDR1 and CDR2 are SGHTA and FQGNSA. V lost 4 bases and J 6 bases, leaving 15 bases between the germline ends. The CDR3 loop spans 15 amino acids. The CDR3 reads CASSSNPTTAGELFF. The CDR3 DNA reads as TGTGCCAGCAGCTCCAACCCAACCACGGCCGGGGAGCTGTTTTTT.

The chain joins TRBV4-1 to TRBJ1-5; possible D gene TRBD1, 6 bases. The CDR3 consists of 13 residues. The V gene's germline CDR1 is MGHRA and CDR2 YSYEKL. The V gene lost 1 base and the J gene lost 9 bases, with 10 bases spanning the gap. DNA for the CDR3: TGCGCCAGCAGCCAAGTTAGGGGGGGGCCCCAGCATTTT. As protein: CASSQVRGGPQHF.

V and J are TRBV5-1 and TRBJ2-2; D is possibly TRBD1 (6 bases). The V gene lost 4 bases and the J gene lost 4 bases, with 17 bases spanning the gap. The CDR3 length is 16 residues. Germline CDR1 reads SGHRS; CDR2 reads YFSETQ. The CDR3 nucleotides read TGCGCCAGCAGCCCAGGGGACACCTCTCCCACCGGGGAGCTGTTTTTT. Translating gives CASSPGDTSPTGELFF.

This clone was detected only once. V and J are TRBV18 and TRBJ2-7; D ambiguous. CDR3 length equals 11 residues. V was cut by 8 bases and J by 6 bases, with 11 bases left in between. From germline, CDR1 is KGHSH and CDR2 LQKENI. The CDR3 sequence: CASRLSLEQYF. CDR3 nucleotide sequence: TGTGCCAGCCGCCTTAGTCTCGAGCAGTACTTC.

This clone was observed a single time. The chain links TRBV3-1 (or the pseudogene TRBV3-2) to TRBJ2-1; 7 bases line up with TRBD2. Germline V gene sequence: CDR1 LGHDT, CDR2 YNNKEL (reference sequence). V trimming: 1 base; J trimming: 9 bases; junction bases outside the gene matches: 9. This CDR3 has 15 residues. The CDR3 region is CASSQVGLAEIEQFF. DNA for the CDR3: TGTGCCAGCAGCCAAGTTGGTCTAGCGGAGATTGAGCAGTTCTTC.

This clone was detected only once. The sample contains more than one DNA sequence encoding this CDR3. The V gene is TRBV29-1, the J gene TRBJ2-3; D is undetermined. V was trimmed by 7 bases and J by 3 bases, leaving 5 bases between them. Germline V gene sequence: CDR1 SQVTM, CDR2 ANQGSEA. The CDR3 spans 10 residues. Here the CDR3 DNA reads TGCAGCGCCGGGACAGATACGCAGTATTTT. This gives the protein CSAGTDTQYF.

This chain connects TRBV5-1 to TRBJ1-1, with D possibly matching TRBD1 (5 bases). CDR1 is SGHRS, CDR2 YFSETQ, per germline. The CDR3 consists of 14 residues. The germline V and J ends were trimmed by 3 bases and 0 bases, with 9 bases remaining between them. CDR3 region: CASSSGLVNTEAFF. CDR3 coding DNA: TGCGCCAGCAGCTCAGGGTTGGTGAACACTGAAGCTTTCTTT.

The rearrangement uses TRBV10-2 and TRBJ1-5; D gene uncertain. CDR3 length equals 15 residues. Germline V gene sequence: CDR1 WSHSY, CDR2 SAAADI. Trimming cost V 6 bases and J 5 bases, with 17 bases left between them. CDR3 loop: CASSPPPGVDQPQHF. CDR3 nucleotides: TGCGCCAGCAGCCCTCCCCCCGGAGTAGATCAGCCCCAGCATTTT.

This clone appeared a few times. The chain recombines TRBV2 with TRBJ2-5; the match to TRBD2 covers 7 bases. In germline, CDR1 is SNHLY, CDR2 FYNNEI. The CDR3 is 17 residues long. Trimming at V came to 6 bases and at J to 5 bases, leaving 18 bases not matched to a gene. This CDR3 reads CASSRRDYPFAQETQYF. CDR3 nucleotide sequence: TGTGCCAGCAGCCGCCGGGACTACCCCTTCGCACAGGAGACCCAGTACTTC.

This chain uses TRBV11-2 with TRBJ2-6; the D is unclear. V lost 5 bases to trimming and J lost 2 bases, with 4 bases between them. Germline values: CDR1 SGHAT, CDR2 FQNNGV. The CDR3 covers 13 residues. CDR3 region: CASSRAGANVLTF. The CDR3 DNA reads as TGTGCCAGCAGCCGCGCTGGGGCCAACGTCCTGACTTTC. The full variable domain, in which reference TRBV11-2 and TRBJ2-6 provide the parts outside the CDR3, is EAGVAQSPRYKIIEKRQSVAFWCNPISGHATLYWYQQILGQGPKLLIQFQNNGVVDDSQLPKDRFSAERLKGVDSTLKIQPAKLEDSAVYLCASSRAGANVLTFGAGSRLTVL.

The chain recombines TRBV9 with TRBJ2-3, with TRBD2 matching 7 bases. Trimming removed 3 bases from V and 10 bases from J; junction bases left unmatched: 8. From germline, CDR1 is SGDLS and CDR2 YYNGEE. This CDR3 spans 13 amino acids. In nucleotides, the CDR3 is TGTGCCAGCAGCGCCCCGGACGCGGGGGCGCAGTATTTT. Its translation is CASSAPDAGAQYF.

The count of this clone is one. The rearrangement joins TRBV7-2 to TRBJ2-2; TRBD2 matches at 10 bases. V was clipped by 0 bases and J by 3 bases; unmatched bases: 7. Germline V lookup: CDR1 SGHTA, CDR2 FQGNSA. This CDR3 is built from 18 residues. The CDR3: CASSLASGGAPDTGELFF. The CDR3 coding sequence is TGTGCCAGCAGCTTAGCGAGCGGGGGGGCCCCGGACACCGGGGAGCTGTTTTTT.

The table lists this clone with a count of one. CDR3 sequence: CASSPSFPSDTIYF. The DNA of the CDR3 is TGTGCCAGCTCACCAAGTTTTCCCTCAGACACCATATATTTT. This chain uses TRBV18 with TRBJ1-3; D not resolved. The CDR3 runs to 14 residues. V shed 2 bases and J shed 8 bases, with 13 bases lying between them. Germline loops: CDR1 KGHSH, CDR2 LQKENI. Filled out from reference TRBV18 and TRBJ1-3, the complete variable domain reads NAGVMQNPRHLVRRRGQEARLRCSPMKGHSHVYWYRQLPEEGLKFMVYLQKENIIDESGMPKERFSAEFPKEGPSILRIQQVVRGDSAAYFCASSPSFPSDTIYFGEGSWLTVV.

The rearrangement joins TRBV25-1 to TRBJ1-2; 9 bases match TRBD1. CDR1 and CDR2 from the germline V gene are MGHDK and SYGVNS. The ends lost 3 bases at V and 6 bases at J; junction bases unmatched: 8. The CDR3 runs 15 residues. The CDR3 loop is CASSDPGQGLDGYTF. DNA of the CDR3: TGTGCCAGCAGTGACCCGGGACAGGGTTTGGATGGCTACACCTTC.

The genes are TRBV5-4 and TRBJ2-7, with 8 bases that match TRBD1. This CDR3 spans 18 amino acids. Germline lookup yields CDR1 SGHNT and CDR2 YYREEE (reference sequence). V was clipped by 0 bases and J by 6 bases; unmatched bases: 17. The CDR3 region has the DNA TGTGCCAGCAGCTTGGGAGGGATGGCAGGGGGCGCATTATCCGAGCAGTACTTC. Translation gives CASSLGGMAGGALSEQYF. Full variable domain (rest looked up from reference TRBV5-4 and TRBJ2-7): ETGVTQSPTHLIKTRGQQVTLRCSSQSGHNTVSWYQQALGQGPQFIFQYYREEENGRGNFPPRFSGLQFPNYSSELNVNALELDDSALYLCASSLGGMAGGALSEQYFGPGTRLTVT.

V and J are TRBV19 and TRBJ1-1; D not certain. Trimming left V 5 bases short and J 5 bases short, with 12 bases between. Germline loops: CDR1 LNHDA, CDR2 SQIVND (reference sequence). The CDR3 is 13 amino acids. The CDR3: CASSGGRKTEAFF. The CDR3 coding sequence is TGTGCCAGTAGTGGAGGGAGAAAGACTGAAGCTTTCTTT. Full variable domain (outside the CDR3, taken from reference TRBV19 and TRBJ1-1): DGGITQSPKYLFRKEGQNVTLSCEQNLNHDAMYWYRQDPGQGLRLIYYSQIVNDFQKGDIAEGYSVSREKKESFPLTVTSAQKNPTAFYLCASSGGRKTEAFFGQGTRLTVV.

The DNA of the CDR3 is TGTGCCACCAGCAGAGATAGGCTGGCAGGGGGTAACGAGCAGTACTTC. This sequence encodes CATSRDRLAGGNEQYF. The rearrangement joins TRBV15 to TRBJ2-7; 7 bases align to TRBD1. The CDR3 consists of 16 residues. J was trimmed by 5 bases and V by 0 bases; bases with no gene match: 10. Germline values: CDR1 LNHNV, CDR2 YYDKDF (reference sequence).

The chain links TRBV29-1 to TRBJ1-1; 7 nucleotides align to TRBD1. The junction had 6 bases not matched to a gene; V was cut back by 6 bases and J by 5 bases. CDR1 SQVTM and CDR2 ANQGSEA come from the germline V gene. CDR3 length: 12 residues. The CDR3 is CSVQGGTTEAFF. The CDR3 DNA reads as TGCAGCGTCCAGGGGGGTACTACTGAAGCTTTCTTT.

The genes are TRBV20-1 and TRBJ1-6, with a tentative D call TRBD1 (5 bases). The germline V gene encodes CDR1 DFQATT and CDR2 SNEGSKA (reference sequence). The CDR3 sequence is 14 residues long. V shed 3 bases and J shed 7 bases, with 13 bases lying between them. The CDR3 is CSASETAGNSPLHF. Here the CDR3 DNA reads TGCAGTGCTAGTGAAACGGCAGGGAATTCACCCCTCCACTTT.

The CDR3 DNA sequence: TGTGCCAGCAGCCAAGATCCCAGCCAAGAGACCCAGTACTTC. Protein sequence: CASSQDPSQETQYF. The chain recombines TRBV3-1 (or the pseudogene TRBV3-2) with TRBJ2-5; the D is unclear. The CDR3 has 14 residues. Per the germline V gene, CDR1 is LGHDT and CDR2 is YNNKEL (reference sequence). Trimming took 0 bases from V and 1 from J, leaving 6 bases between them.

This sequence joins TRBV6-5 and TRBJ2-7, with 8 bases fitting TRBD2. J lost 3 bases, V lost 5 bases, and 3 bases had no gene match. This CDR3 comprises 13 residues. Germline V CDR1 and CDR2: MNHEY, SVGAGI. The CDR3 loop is CASSTGGRYEQYF. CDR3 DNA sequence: TGTGCCAGCAGTACGGGGGGGCGCTACGAGCAGTACTTC.

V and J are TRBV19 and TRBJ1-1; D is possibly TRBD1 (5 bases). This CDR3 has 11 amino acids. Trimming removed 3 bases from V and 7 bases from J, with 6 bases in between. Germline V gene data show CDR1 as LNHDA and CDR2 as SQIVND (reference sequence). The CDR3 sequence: CASSMGGEAFF. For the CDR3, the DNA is TGTGCCAGTAGTATGGGGGGTGAAGCTTTCTTT.

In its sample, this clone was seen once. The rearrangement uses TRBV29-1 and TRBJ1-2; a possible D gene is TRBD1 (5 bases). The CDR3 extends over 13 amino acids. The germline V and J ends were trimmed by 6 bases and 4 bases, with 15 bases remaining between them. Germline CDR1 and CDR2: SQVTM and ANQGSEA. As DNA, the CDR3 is TGCAGCGTCATACGTCAGGGCGGCTATGGCTACACCTTC. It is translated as CSVIRQGGYGYTF.

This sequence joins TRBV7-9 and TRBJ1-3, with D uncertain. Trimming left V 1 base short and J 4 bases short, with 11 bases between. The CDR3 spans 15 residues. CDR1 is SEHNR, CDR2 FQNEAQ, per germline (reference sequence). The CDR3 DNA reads TGTGCCAGCAGCTTAGTAGCGGTAACCGGAAACACCATATATTTT. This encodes CASSLVAVTGNTIYF.